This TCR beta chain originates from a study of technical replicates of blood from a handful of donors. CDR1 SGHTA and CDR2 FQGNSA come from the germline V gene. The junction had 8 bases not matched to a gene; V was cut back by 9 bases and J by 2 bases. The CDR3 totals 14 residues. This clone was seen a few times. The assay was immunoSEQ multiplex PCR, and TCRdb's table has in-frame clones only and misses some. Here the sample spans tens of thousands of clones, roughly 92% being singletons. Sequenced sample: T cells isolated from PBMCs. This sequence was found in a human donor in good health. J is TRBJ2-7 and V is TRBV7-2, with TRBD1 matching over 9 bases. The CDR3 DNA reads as TGTGCCAGTCGCGCCGGGACAGGGCCCTACGAGCAGTACTTC. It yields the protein CASRAGTGPYEQYF.